A selection of T cell receptor beta chains follows, all from one sample in a study of T-cell reconstitution after alpha-beta-depleted transplantation in children. Via MiXCR, TCRdb re-called the PCR reads, giving one row per CDR3 protein. The sample lists roughly 670,000 distinct CDR3 sequences; about 12% were seen once. The material was PBMCs, obtained before TCRalphabeta/CD19-depleted stem cell transplant. These receptor sequences come from a girl aged 2 to 10 with congenital amegakaryocytic thrombocytopenia, due to receive a stem cell transplant. CDR3s include the opening cysteine and the closing phenylalanine or tryptophan. A D gene is named only where the DNA matches it firmly. The size of a clone is reported for some rows only, either as once, few or many, or as a class for expanded clones.

>TRBD2|15|TRBJ2-4|TRBV10-2|many
TGCGCCAGCAGTAGCGGGAGAGGCTACAAAAACATTCAGTACTTC
CASSSGRGYKNIQYF
>NA|14|TRBJ1-3|TRBV12-3/TRBV12-4|NA
TGTGCCAGCAGAAGACAGGTAGCTGGAAACACCATATATTTT
CASRRQVAGNTIYF
>NA|17|TRBJ2-7|TRBV5-1|NA
TGCGCCAGCAGCCCGCCCAGTCATTCGACAGGACCCCTGGAGCAGTACTTC
CASSPPSHSTGPLEQYF
>NA|13|TRBJ2-5|TRBV12-3/TRBV12-4|many
TGTGCCAGCAGTTTAGACGGTGAAGAGACCCAGTACTTC
CASSLDGEETQYF
>NA|14|TRBJ2-7|TRBV5-1|few
TGCGCCAGCAGCTTCACAGGAGACACCTACGAGCAGTACTTC
CASSFTGDTYEQYF
>NA|15|TRBJ1-2|TRBV20-1|many
TGCAGTGCTAGAGATCAAACAGGGAAAGTGGACGGCTACACCTTC
CSARDQTGKVDGYTF
>NA|14|TRBJ2-2|TRBV15|few
TGTGCCACCAGCGCACGGGGAGACACCGGGGAGCTGTTTTTT
CATSARGDTGELFF
>NA|15|TRBJ2-7|TRBV3-1|many
TGTGCCAGCAGCCCGAGGTTGGGCAGGGGCTACGAGCAGTACTTC
CASSPRLGRGYEQYF
>TRBD2|15|TRBJ2-1|TRBV5-5|many
TGTGCCAGCAGCCCCGATAGCGGGACCTACAATGAGCAGTTCTTC
CASSPDSGTYNEQFF
>TRBD2|17|TRBJ2-7|TRBV20-1|NA
TGCAGTGCTAGAGCGGGGTCGGGACTAGCGGGAGTTTACGAGCAGTACTTC
CSARAGSGLAGVYEQYF
>NA|15|TRBJ2-1|TRBV3-1|few
TGTGCCAGCAGCCAAGGACCTCTTTCCTACAATGAGCAGTTCTTC
CASSQGPLSYNEQFF
>NA|12|TRBJ2-1|TRBV20-1|few
TGCAGTGCTAGACAAACAGGGTATGAGCAGTTCTTC
CSARQTGYEQFF
>TRBD2|18|TRBJ2-3|TRBV7-8|many
TGTGCCAGCAGCCTCCCCGCTAGCGGGGGGACTAGCACAGATACGCAGTATTTT
CASSLPASGGTSTDTQYF
>TRBD1|17|TRBJ2-2|TRBV20-1|NA
TGCTGTGCTAGAAAAGACAGGGGGTTTTCGGTCACCGGGGAGCTGTTTTTT
CCARKDRGFSVTGELFF
>NA|15|TRBJ2-7|TRBV20-1|many
TGCAGTGCTAAACGGTCCGGGAACACACGAGTTGAGCAGTACTTC
CSAKRSGNTRVEQYF
>NA|15|TRBJ2-5|TRBV12-3/TRBV12-4|many
TGTGCCAGCAGTTTAGCTGTGACAGGCCAAGAGACCCAGTACTTC
CASSLAVTGQETQYF
>TRBD1|12|TRBJ2-1|TRBV20-1|few
TGCAGTGCAACCGGGACAGGGAGTGAGCAGTTCTTC
CSATGTGSEQFF
>TRBD2|14|TRBJ2-3|TRBV9|few
TGTGCCAGCAGCGGGAGCGGGAGAACAGATACGCAGTATTTT
CASSGSGRTDTQYF
>TRBD1|20|TRBJ2-6|TRBV5-1|NA
TGCGCCAGCAGCTCCAGGACAGGGGTCGTTTTCTACTCTGGGGCCAACGTCCTGACTTTC
CASSSRTGVVFYSGANVLTF
>NA|12|TRBJ2-1|TRBV7-2|few
TGTGCCAGCAGCTTACAGGGGGGTGAGCAGTTCTTC
CASSLQGGEQFF
>NA|14|TRBJ2-5|TRBV27|many
TGTGCCAGCAGTTTATCGGGGACAAGAGAGACCCAGTACTTC
CASSLSGTRETQYF
>TRBD1|15|TRBJ2-7|TRBV5-1|many
TGCGCCAGCAGCTCCGGGACAGCGGTCCTAGTAGAACAGTACTTC
CASSSGTAVLVEQYF
>TRBD1|15|TRBJ2-5|TRBV7-6|few
TGTGCCAGCAGCCAGGGACAGGCTTTCCAAGAGACCCAGTACTTC
CASSQGQAFQETQYF
>NA|16|TRBJ2-2|TRBV4-2|NA
TGTGCCAGCAGCCTCCCAGGGCTCGCGAACACCGGGGAGCTGTTTTTT
CASSLPGLANTGELFF
>TRBD1|14|TRBJ2-7|TRBV5-1|few
TGCGCCAGCAGCTGGGGACAGTCGGCCTACGAGCAGTACTTC
CASSWGQSAYEQYF